This T cell receptor (beta chain) was sequenced for a study of blood T cell repertoires in COVID-19. TCRdb keeps only in-frame clones here, not all; method: immunoSEQ multiplex PCR. The sample lists hundreds of thousands of clones, approximately 88% occurring once. In germline, CDR1 is SGHAT, CDR2 FQNNGV. The CDR3 consists of 15 residues. Trimming at V came to 6 bases and at J to 6 bases, leaving 8 bases not matched to a gene. The J gene is TRBJ2-1, the V gene TRBV11-2, with 10 bases matching TRBD2. This TCR was recovered from a man aged 35 to 55 with acute or convalescent COVID-19. The sequenced sample was peripheral blood. The CDR3 sequence: CASRSPGLAANEQFF. CDR3 coding DNA: TGTGCCAGCAGGAGTCCAGGACTAGCGGCCAATGAGCAGTTCTTC. The complete variable domain, with remaining parts taken from reference TRBV11-2 and TRBJ2-1, reads EAGVAQSPRYKIIEKRQSVAFWCNPISGHATLYWYQQILGQGPKLLIQFQNNGVVDDSQLPKDRFSAERLKGVDSTLKIQPAKLEDSAVYLCASRSPGLAANEQFFGPGTRLTVL.